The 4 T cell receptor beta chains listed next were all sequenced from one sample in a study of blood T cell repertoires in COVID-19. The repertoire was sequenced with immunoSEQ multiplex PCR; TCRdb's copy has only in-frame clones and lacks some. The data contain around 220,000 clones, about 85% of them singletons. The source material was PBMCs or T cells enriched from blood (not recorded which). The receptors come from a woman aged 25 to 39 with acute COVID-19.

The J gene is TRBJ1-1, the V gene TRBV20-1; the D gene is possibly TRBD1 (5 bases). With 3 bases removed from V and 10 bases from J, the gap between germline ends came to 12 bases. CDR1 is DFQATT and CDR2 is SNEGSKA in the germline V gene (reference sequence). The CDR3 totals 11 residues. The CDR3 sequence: CSASYAGRAFF. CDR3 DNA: TGCAGTGCTAGTTATGCAGGGCGAGCTTTCTTT.

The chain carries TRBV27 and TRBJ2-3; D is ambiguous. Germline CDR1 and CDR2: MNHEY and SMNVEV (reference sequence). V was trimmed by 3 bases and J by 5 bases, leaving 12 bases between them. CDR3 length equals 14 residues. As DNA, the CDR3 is TGTGCCAGCAGTTTTACGCCCTCCGGAGATACGCAGTATTTT. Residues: CASSFTPSGDTQYF.

CDR3 nucleotides: TGTGCCAGCAGTTCGGGACTGATGAACACTGAAGCTTTCTTT. Amino acids: CASSSGLMNTEAFF. V gene TRBV27 combines with J gene TRBJ1-1; maybe TRBD1 (5 bases). V was pared by 4 bases and J by 0 bases, with 9 bases between. The CDR3 is 14 amino acids. Germline V CDR1 and CDR2: MNHEY, SMNVEV (reference sequence).

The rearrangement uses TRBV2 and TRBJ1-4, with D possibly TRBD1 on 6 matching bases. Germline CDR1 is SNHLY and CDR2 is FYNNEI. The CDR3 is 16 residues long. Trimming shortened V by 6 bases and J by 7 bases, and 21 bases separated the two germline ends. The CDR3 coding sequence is TGTGCCAGCAGCGACGACAGGTCTTGGCTTGGTGAAAAACTGTTTTTT. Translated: CASSDDRSWLGEKLFF.